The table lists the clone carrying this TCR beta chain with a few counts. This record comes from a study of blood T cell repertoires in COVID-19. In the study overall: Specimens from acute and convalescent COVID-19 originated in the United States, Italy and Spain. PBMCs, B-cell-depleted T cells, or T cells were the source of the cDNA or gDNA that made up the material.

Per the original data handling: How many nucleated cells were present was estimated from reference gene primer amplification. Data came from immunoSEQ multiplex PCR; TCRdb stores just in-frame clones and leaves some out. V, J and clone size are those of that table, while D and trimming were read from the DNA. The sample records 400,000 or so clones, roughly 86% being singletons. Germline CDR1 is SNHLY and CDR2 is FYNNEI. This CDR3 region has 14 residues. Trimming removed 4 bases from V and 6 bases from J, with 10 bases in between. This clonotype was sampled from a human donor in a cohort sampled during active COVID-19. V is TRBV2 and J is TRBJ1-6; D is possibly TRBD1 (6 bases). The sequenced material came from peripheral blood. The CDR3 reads CASSAGQLNSPLHF. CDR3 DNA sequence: TGTGCCAGCAGTGCAGGACAGCTTAATTCACCCCTCCACTTT.